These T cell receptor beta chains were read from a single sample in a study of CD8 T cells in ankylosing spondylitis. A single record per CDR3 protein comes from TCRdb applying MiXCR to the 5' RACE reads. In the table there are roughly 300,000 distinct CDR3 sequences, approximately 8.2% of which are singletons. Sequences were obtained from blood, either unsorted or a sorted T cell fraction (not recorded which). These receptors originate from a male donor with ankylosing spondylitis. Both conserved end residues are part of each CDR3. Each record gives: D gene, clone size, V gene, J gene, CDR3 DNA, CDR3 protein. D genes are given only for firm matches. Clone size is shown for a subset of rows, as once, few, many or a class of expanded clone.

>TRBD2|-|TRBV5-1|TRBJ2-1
TGCGCCAGCAGCTTGGCCGTGCTAGCGGGGGGGGATGAGCAGTTCTTC
CASSLAVLAGGDEQFF
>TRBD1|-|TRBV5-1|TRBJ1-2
TGCGCCAGCAGCCCCCGACAGGGAACTAACTATGGCTACACCTTC
CASSPRQGTNYGYTF
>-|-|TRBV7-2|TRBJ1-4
TGTGCCAGCAGCCCCAGGGTGGAGGAAAAACTGTTTTTT
CASSPRVEEKLFF
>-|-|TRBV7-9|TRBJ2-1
TGTGCCAGCAGCTCCTCTCAGTTCTTC
CASSSSQFF
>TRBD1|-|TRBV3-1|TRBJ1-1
TGTGCCAGCAGCCAAGCCCGAAGCAGGGGGCGGACTGAAGCTTTCTTT
CASSQARSRGRTEAFF
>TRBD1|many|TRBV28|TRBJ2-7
TGTGCCAGCAGTTTAATGTTAGGACAGGGGATCCACGAGCAGTACTTC
CASSLMLGQGIHEQYF
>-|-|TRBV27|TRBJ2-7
TGTGCCAGCAGTTCCCCCGGACTTTTCTACGAGCAGTACTTC
CASSSPGLFYEQYF
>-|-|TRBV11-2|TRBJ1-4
TGTGCCAGCAGCACCCTAAGGATTGGGGAACTGTTTTTT
CASSTLRIGELFF
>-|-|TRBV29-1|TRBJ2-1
TGCGGAGGATACCTCTACAATGAGCAGTTCTTC
CGGYLYNEQFF
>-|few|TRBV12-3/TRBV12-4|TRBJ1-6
TGTGCCAGCAGTCCTTTGAGGGGCCCCGGCTCACCCCTCCACTTT
CASSPLRGPGSPLHF
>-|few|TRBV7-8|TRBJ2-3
TGTGCCAGCACACACCTGCCCGGGCCTTTTAGCACAGATACGCAGTATTTT
CASTHLPGPFSTDTQYF
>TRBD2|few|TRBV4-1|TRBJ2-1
TGCGCCAGCAGCCAAGAAGGCGCGGGAGGGCACAATGAGCAGTTCTTC
CASSQEGAGGHNEQFF
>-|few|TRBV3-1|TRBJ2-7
TGTGCCAGCAGCAAAGGACGGAACCTAGGCAACGAGCAGTACTTC
CASSKGRNLGNEQYF
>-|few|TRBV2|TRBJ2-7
TGTGCCAGCAGCCCGTTCAGCTCCTACGAGCAGTACTTC
CASSPFSSYEQYF
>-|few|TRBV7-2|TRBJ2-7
TGTGCCAGCAGCTTAGGATCCCATACCTACGAGCAGTACTTC
CASSLGSHTYEQYF
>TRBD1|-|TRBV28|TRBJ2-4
TGTGCCAGCAGCCGACCCAGGGGGCTTGACATTCAGTACTTC
CASSRPRGLDIQYF
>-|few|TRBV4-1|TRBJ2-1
TGCGCCAGCAGCCAGGAAACTAGATTTGAGCAGTTCTTC
CASSQETRFEQFF
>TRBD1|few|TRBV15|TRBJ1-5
TGTGCCACCAGCAGTTACCGGGACAGGGTCGATCAGCCCCAGCATTTT
CATSSYRDRVDQPQHF
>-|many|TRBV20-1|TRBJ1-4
TGCAGTGCTGAGCATGGGGGGGACGAAAAACTGTTTTTT
CSAEHGGDEKLFF
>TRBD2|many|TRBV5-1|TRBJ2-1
TGCGCCAGCAGCTTGCCTAGCGGGAGCCACGGGGATGAGCAGTTCTTC
CASSLPSGSHGDEQFF
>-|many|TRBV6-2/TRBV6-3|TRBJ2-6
TGTGCCAGCAGTTACTCGCCAGGTGGTTACCTCTCTGGGGCCAACGTCCTGACTTTC
CASSYSPGGYLSGANVLTF
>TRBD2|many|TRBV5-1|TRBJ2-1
TGCGCCAGCAGCCCAAGTCCTCGCGGGAGGGTCGATGAGCAGTTCTTC
CASSPSPRGRVDEQFF
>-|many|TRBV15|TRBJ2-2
TGTGCCACCAGCACAGGCCTTCACAACACCGGGGAGCTGTTTTTT
CATSTGLHNTGELFF
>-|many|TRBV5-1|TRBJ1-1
TGCGCCAGCAGCTTGCCTGGGGTGAACACTGAAGCTTTCTTT
CASSLPGVNTEAFF
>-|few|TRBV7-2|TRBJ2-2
TGTGCCAGCAGCTTATTCCCGGCGGTCGGGGAGCTGTTTTTT
CASSLFPAVGELFF
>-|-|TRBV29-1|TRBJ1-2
TGCAGCGTTGGGCCCGAAGCACCAGAATTCTACTATGGCTACACCTTC
CSVGPEAPEFYYGYTF
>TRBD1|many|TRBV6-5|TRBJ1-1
TGTGCCAGCAGTTACTCGCCCCATCTCCTACAGGGGAAGGGCACTGAAGCTTTCTTT
CASSYSPHLLQGKGTEAFF